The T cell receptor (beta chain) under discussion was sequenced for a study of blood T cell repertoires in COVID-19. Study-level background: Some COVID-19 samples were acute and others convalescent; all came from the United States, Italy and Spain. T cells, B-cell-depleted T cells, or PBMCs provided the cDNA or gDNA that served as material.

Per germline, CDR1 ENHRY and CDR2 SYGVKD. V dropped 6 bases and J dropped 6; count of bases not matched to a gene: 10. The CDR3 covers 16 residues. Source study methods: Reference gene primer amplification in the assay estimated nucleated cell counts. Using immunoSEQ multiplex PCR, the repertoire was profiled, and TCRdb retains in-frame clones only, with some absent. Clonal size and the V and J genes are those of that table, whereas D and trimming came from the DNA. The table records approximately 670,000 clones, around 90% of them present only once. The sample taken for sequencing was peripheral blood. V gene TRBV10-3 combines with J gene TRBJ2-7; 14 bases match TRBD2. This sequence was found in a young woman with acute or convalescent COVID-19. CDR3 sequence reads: CAISDVGLAGGGEQYF. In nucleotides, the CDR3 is TGTGCCATCAGCGATGTTGGACTAGCGGGGGGCGGCGAGCAGTACTTC.